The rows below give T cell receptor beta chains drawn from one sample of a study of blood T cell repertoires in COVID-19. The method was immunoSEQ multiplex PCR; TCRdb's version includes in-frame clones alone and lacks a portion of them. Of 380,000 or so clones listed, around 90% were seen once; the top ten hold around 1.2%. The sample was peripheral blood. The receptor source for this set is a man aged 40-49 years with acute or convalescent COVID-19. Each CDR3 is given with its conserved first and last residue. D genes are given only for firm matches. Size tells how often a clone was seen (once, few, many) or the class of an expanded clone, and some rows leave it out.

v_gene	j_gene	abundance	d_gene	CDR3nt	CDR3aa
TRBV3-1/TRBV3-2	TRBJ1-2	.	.	TGTGCCAGCAGCCAAGGAGGGGGTGGATATGGCTACACCTTC	CASSQGGGGYGYTF
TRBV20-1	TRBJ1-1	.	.	TGCAGTGGCCCGGGAGAGGCTTTCTTT	CSGPGEAFF
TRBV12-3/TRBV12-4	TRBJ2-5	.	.	TGTGCCAGCAGTTTGTCCAGGGTCGGGACCCAGTACTTC	CASSLSRVGTQYF
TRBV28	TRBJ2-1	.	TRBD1	TGTGCCAGCAGTATGGACAGGTACAATGAGCAGTTCTTC	CASSMDRYNEQFF
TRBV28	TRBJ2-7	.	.	TGTGCCAGCAGTTTAATAGCTGGATCCTACGAGCAGTACTTC	CASSLIAGSYEQYF
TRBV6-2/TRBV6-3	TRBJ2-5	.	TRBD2	TGTGCCAGCAGATACAGCGGGGTAGAGACCCAGTACTTC	CASRYSGVETQYF
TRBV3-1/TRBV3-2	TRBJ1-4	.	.	TGTGCCAGCAGCCCCCCGGGAGGGAGAAATGAAAAACTGTTTTTT	CASSPPGGRNEKLFF
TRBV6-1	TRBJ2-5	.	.	TGTGCCAGCAGTGAAGGAGGAGGGCAAGAGACCCAGTACTTC	CASSEGGGQETQYF
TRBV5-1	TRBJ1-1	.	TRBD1	TGCGCCAGCAGCCTAGGGACAGGGAACACTGAAGCTTTCTTT	CASSLGTGNTEAFF
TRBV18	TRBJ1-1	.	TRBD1	TGTGCCAGCTCACCCATTCAGGACAGGACGACTTTCTTT	CASSPIQDRTTFF
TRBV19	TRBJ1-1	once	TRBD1	TGTGCCAGTAGAGACAGGGGGACCTTTGAAGCTTTCTTT	CASRDRGTFEAFF
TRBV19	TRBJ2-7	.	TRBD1	TGTGCCAGTAGTATCATGGCAGGGGGATCGGACGAGCAGTACTTC	CASSIMAGGSDEQYF
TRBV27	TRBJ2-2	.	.	TGTGCCAGCACACGGGGGGCAAGCACCGGGGAGCTGTTTTTT	CASTRGASTGELFF
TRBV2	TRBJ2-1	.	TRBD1	TGTGCCAGCAGTGACCAGGCAGGGGGCCGGGGACATGAGCAGTTCTTC	CASSDQAGGRGHEQFF
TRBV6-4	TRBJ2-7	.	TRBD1	TGTGCCAGCAGTGACTCGATACTACAATCCTACCGGGACAGAAACTACGAGCAGTACTTC	CASSDSILQSYRDRNYEQYF
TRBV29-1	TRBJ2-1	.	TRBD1	TGCAGCGGACGATTAGGGGGCGCGCGGAATGAGCAGTTCTTC	CSGRLGGARNEQFF
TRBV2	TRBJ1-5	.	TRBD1	TGTGCCAGCAGTCCTGCGACAGGGAATAATCAGCCCCAGCATTTT	CASSPATGNNQPQHF
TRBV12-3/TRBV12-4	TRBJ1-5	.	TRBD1	TGTGCCAGCAGTTTAGGGGACAGCCAGCCCCAGCATTTT	CASSLGDSQPQHF
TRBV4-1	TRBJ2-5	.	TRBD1	TGCGCCAGCAGCCAAGATTTCGACAGGGGCCTCGAGACCCAGTACTTC	CASSQDFDRGLETQYF
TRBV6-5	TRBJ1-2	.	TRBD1	TGTGCCAGCAGTTCCGGACAGGGGGCAAGCTATGGCTACACCTTC	CASSSGQGASYGYTF
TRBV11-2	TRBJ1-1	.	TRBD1	TGTGCCAGCAGCCCGACAGGGGGACTGGGGGTTACTGAAGCTTTCTTT	CASSPTGGLGVTEAFF